These 18 T cell receptor beta chains originate from one sample sequenced in a study of shared clonotypes between healthy human individuals. Some clones are missing from TCRdb's copy, which holds only in-frame ones; the method was immunoSEQ multiplex PCR. This sample has a few million clones, with approximately 96% found just once. Input material: naive CD4+ T cells sorted from blood. The subset is: CD45RA+ positively selected. These receptors came from a man aged 18 to 35 in good health.

The chain combines TRBV28 with TRBJ2-3, with 11 bases identical to TRBD1. Germline CDR1 and CDR2: MDHEN and SYDVKM. V shed 3 bases, J shed 4 bases, and the junction held 3 bases outside the gene matches. CDR3 length: 15 amino acids. CDR3 in DNA: TGTGCCAGCAGTTTCAGGACAGGGGGCGCAGATACGCAGTATTTT. Encoded protein: CASSFRTGGADTQYF.

This clone was found once. The chain combines TRBV2 with TRBJ2-3; 10 bases are shared with TRBD2. The CDR3 consists of 15 residues. Germline-derived CDR1 and CDR2 are SNHLY and FYNNEI. Trimming at V came to 6 bases and at J to 5 bases, leaving 8 bases not matched to a gene. CDR3 DNA: TGTGCCAGCAGCATCAGCGGGGGGGCCATAGATACGCAGTATTTT. Its protein product is CASSISGGAIDTQYF.

The J gene is TRBJ1-6, the V gene TRBV28; D is undetermined. The length of the CDR3 is 12 residues. Trimming removed 7 bases from V and 6 bases from J, with 7 bases in between. CDR1 is MDHEN, CDR2 SYDVKM, per germline. As DNA, the CDR3 is TGTGCCAGCAAACCGACTAATTCACCCCTCCACTTT. Protein sequence: CASKPTNSPLHF.

This chain joins TRBV18 and TRBJ2-4, with D possibly TRBD2 on 6 matching bases. CDR1 is KGHSH and CDR2 is LQKENI in the germline V gene. V was trimmed by 0 bases and J by 1 base, leaving 10 bases between them. CDR3 length: 16 residues. The CDR3, as DNA: TGTGCCAGCTCACCACCGGGTGGGGGGGCCAAAAACATTCAGTACTTC. Amino acids: CASSPPGGGAKNIQYF.

CDR3: CASSLSAGQDLRGEKLFF. DNA of the CDR3: TGTGCCAGCAGTTTATCGGCGGGACAGGACCTGCGCGGTGAAAAACTGTTTTTT. J is TRBJ1-4 and V is TRBV28, with 8 bases matching TRBD1. CDR1 and CDR2 from the germline V gene are MDHEN and SYDVKM. The CDR3 loop spans 18 amino acids. The ends lost 1 base at V and 7 bases at J; junction bases unmatched: 14.

J is TRBJ2-1 and V is TRBV6-1; possibly TRBD1 for D (5 bases). The germline CDR1 and CDR2 sequences are MNHNS and SASEGT. V lost 5 bases, J lost 7 bases, and 15 bases lay in between. This CDR3 has 14 amino acids. The CDR3 coding sequence is TGTGCCAGCAGTCTGGACCAGGGTGTGAATGAGCAGTTCTTC. Protein: CASSLDQGVNEQFF.

V and J are TRBV28 and TRBJ1-5, with D perhaps TRBD1 (6 bases). The CDR3 totals 13 residues. V was pared by 6 bases and J by 4 bases, with 10 bases between. CDR1 and CDR2 (germline): MDHEN, SYDVKM. CDR3 sequence reads: CASRPQGNQPQHF. DNA for the CDR3: TGTGCCAGCAGGCCGCAGGGGAATCAGCCCCAGCATTTT. The full variable domain, with the rest looked up from reference TRBV28 and TRBJ1-5, is DVKVTQSSRYLVKRTGEKVFLECVQDMDHENMFWYRQDPGLGLRLIYFSYDVKMKEKGDIPEGYSVSREKKERFSLILESASTNQTSMYLCASRPQGNQPQHFGDGTRLSIL.

This chain connects TRBV5-1 to TRBJ1-2; a possible D gene is TRBD1 (6 bases). Trimming took off 4 bases at V and 1 base at J, with 11 bases between the two ends. The CDR3 spans 14 residues. The germline V gene has CDR1 SGHRS and CDR2 YFSETQ. The CDR3 DNA is TGCGCCAGCAGCCTACAGGACAGTAACTATGGCTACACCTTC. Translation gives CASSLQDSNYGYTF.

As concerns this clone: An end of the junction differs from the germline gene, which may be a read error. This chain joins TRBV7-7 and TRBJ1-1; D remains unclear. Germline V lookup: CDR1 SSHAT, CDR2 FNYEAQ (reference sequence). This CDR3 contains 13 residues. The CDR3 coding sequence is TGTGCTAGCAGCTTCCGCGAAAACACTGAAGCTTTCTTT. As protein: CASSFRENTEAFF.

The chain is built from TRBV6-6 and TRBJ2-3; D uncertain. This CDR3 region has 14 residues. Germline CDR1 and CDR2: MNHNY and SVGAGI (reference sequence). The germline V and J ends were trimmed by 2 bases and 1 base, with 7 bases remaining between them. CDR3 loop: CASSYVSGTDTQYF. CDR3 DNA sequence: TGTGCCAGCAGTTACGTATCAGGCACAGATACGCAGTATTTT.

The rearrangement uses TRBV12-5 and TRBJ2-1, with TRBD2 identical over 12 bases. This CDR3 contains 20 residues. CDR1 is LGHNT and CDR2 is FRNRAP in the germline V gene. The J segment lost 0 bases and the V segment lost 1 base, leaving 10 bases of the junction unmatched. The CDR3 is CASGLALLAGGPRSYNEQFF. The CDR3 DNA reads as TGTGCTAGTGGTTTGGCCCTGCTAGCGGGAGGGCCGCGCTCCTACAATGAGCAGTTCTTC.

This clone was seen a handful of times. The chain has TRBV18 and TRBJ2-7, with D perhaps matching TRBD2 (6 bases). Trimming stripped 8 bases from V and 4 bases from J, with 15 bases between. The CDR3 extends over 13 amino acids. CDR1 is KGHSH and CDR2 is LQKENI in the germline V gene. The CDR3 sequence is CASTSGVNYEQYF. The DNA of the CDR3 is TGTGCCAGCACATCGGGGGTCAATTACGAGCAGTACTTC.

The rearrangement uses TRBV5-4 and TRBJ1-1; D is uncertain. Looked up from germline, CDR1 is SGHNT and CDR2 is YYREEE (reference sequence). This CDR3 has 15 residues. V was pared by 2 bases and J by 1 base, with 12 bases between. CDR3 sequence reads: CASSFPGFQNTEAFF. In nucleotides, the CDR3 is TGTGCCAGCAGCTTTCCGGGGTTTCAGAACACTGAAGCTTTCTTT.

This chain joins TRBV6-1 and TRBJ1-2; the D gene is possibly TRBD1 (5 bases). V lost 3 bases to trimming and J lost 1 base, with 9 bases between them. From germline, CDR1 is MNHNS and CDR2 SASEGT. The CDR3 sequence is 14 residues long. This CDR3 reads CASSDRGVNYGYTF. CDR3 coding DNA: TGTGCCAGCAGTGATAGGGGAGTTAACTATGGCTACACCTTC.

This clone showed up just once. The chain combines TRBV2 with TRBJ1-2, with 7 bases matching TRBD1. CDR3 length: 13 residues. Germline V gene sequence: CDR1 SNHLY, CDR2 FYNNEI. V was clipped by 9 bases and J by 5 bases; unmatched bases: 9. CDR3 DNA: TGTGCCAGTACAGACAGGGCCCGGTATGGCTACACCTTC. This encodes CASTDRARYGYTF.

The CDR3 bases are TGTGCCAGCAGTGAGTTTGGACAGGGGACGTTTTCAGATACGCAGTATTTT. It encodes CASSEFGQGTFSDTQYF. This chain uses TRBV2 with TRBJ2-3; 9 positions match TRBD1. Germline loops: CDR1 SNHLY, CDR2 FYNNEI. The CDR3 length is 17 residues. V was pared by 3 bases and J by 4 bases, with 11 bases of the junction left unmatched. Complete variable domain (other parts from reference TRBV2 and TRBJ2-3): EPEVTQTPSHQVTQMGQEVILRCVPISNHLYFYWYRQILGQKVEFLVSFYNNEISEKSEIFDDQFSVERPDGSNFTLKIRSTKLEDSAMYFCASSEFGQGTFSDTQYFGPGTRLTVL.

This chain uses TRBV7-9 with TRBJ1-5; possibly TRBD1 for D (6 bases). CDR1 is SEHNR, CDR2 FQNEAQ, per germline (reference sequence). V shed 4 bases and J shed 0 bases, with 13 bases lying between them. The CDR3 loop spans 16 amino acids. The CDR3 here is CASSSGQIYSNQPQHF. CDR3 bases: TGTGCCAGCAGCTCTGGACAGATTTATAGCAATCAGCCCCAGCATTTT. Filled out from reference TRBV7-9 and TRBJ1-5, the complete variable domain reads DTGVSQNPRHKITKRGQNVTFRCDPISEHNRLYWYRQTLGQGPEFLTYFQNEAQLEKSRLLSDRFSAERPKGSFSTLEIQRTEQGDSAMYLCASSSGQIYSNQPQHFGDGTRLSIL.

This clone appeared once. CDR3 loop: CASSKVWGGETYEQYF. CDR3 bases: TGTGCCAGCAGCAAAGTGTGGGGAGGGGAGACCTACGAGCAGTACTTC. This chain joins TRBV21-1 and TRBJ2-7; whether TRBD2, the table's D call, matches the DNA was not checked. TRBV21-1 is a pseudogene. The CDR3 extends over 16 amino acids.